The T cell receptor (beta chain) under discussion was sequenced for a study of OX40 agonist ivuxolimab in advanced cancers. Study details: Cohort: about 80% men, mean age 60, aged about 20 to 79. Of the participants, more than 35% had some prior anti-PD-1, anti-PD-L1 or anti-CTLA-4 therapy, which was allowed. Notes on the study in general: Both blood CD4+ and CD8+ T cells showed clonal growth by week 6 at 0.1 to 3.0 mg/kg.

If patients had autoimmune disease history or systemic immunosuppression, they were excluded. Concerning this clone: Its specificity is not known.

The method was immunoSEQ multiplex PCR; TCRdb's version includes in-frame clones alone and lacks a portion of them. The data contain tens of thousands of clones, about nine tenths of them singletons. Germline V lookup: CDR1 SEHNR, CDR2 FQNEAQ (reference sequence). The CDR3 loop spans 16 amino acids. The sample was CD4+ or CD8+ T cells sorted from blood, taken in a trial of the OX40 agonist ivuxolimab. The V gene is TRBV7-9, the J gene TRBJ2-5, with D possibly matching TRBD2 (6 bases). The J call is uncertain, as TRBJ2-7 better fits the DNA end. This receptor was taken from an adult with an advanced solid tumor such as melanoma, head and neck, liver or kidney cancer. The CDR3, as DNA: TGTGCCAGCAGCCCAATAGGACTAACGAGCTCCTACGAGCAGTACTTC. It encodes CASSPIGLTSSYEQYF.